The TCR beta chain under discussion was sequenced for a study of shared clonotypes between healthy human individuals. At the level of the study: Participating donors consisted of two women and a few men aged 18 to 49. Study-wide results and caveats: At large depth, rarefaction still showed sorted-subset sequencing to be incomplete.

Repertoires were generated with immunoSEQ multiplex PCR, while TCRdb's copy carries only in-frame clones and drops some. The top ten hold around 1.8% of the sample, which has about 2.1 million clones, approximately 92% seen once. As defined, naive CD8 cells were CD45RO-negative and positively selected for CCR7, with terminally differentiated effector memory CD45RA+ cells excluded. Germline V CDR1 and CDR2: SEHNR, FQNEAQ (reference sequence). This CDR3 is built from 15 residues. V shed 3 bases and J shed 0 bases, with 12 bases lying between them. For this clone: The target antigen is unknown.

The clonotype was recovered from a man aged 18-30 years in good health. Some clones in this sample may be carry-over from other donors' samples. Sequenced input: naive CD8+ T cells from PBMCs. The rearrangement joins TRBV7-9 to TRBJ2-7; no firm D call. In nucleotides, the CDR3 is TGTGCCAGCAGCTTGGGCCCGCCTAGCTCCTACGAGCAGTACTTC. Translation: CASSLGPPSSYEQYF.